The present T cell receptor (beta chain) was sequenced within a study of cytomegalovirus exposure and HLA in healthy donors. The CDR3 extends over 13 amino acids. Germline assignment: CDR1 SGHTA and CDR2 FQGTGA. The ends were cut back, 5 bases at V and 0 bases at J, with 6 bases in the middle. Study-wide points: With DRB1 most and HLA-C fewest, TCR association rates differed between HLA loci in a later analysis.

A word on this clone: Its antigen is not known.

PCR amplification relied on 60 Vbeta primers (plus 13 Jbeta primers). Sequenced by immunoSEQ multiplex PCR; TCRdb stores in-frame clones only, minus some. The sample totals approximately 200,000 clones. Sequenced material: PBMCs. The sequence was obtained from a boy aged 10-17 years in good health and CMV-seronegative. The V gene is TRBV7-3, the J gene TRBJ2-3; D is ambiguous. The CDR3 DNA sequence: TGTGCCAGCAGCAAACTAAGCACAGATACGCAGTATTTT. It is translated as CASSKLSTDTQYF. Filled out from reference TRBV7-3 and TRBJ2-3, the complete variable domain reads GAGVSQTPSNKVTEKGKYVELRCDPISGHTALYWYRQSLGQGPEFLIYFQGTGAADDSGLPNDRFFAVRPEGSVSTLKIQRTERGDSAVYLCASSKLSTDTQYFGPGTRLTVL.